This passage covers 28 T cell receptor beta chains from one sample sequenced in a study of blood T cell repertoires in COVID-19. Produced via immunoSEQ multiplex PCR; TCRdb's table is partial and in-frame only. The profile shows around 250,000 clones, less than 90% of them singletons. The material sequenced was peripheral blood. The receptors come from a woman aged 40 to 50 who had recovered from COVID-19.

This clone showed up just a few times. In nucleotides, the CDR3 is TGCAGTGCTAGTGGCGGCCTCGGCCCCCAGCATTTT. As protein: CSASGGLGPQHF. The gene calls are TRBV20-1 and TRBJ1-5; D is unresolved. CDR1 DFQATT and CDR2 SNEGSKA come from the germline V gene (reference sequence). The CDR3 totals 12 residues. Trimming pared 3 bases from V and 10 bases from J, leaving 13 bases between.

The rearrangement joins TRBV9 to TRBJ1-2, with D possibly matching TRBD1 (5 bases). The CDR3 has 16 residues. Germline V CDR1 and CDR2: SGDLS, YYNGEE. V gave up 0 bases and J gave up 8 bases, with 20 bases separating them. CDR3 loop: CASSVAPRESWGGYTF. The CDR3 DNA is TGTGCCAGCAGCGTAGCTCCTCGGGAGTCTTGGGGGGGCTACACCTTC.

The V call is TRBV18, the J call TRBJ1-2, with D possibly TRBD1 on 5 matching bases. CDR1 and CDR2 from the germline V gene are KGHSH and LQKENI. The CDR3 covers 12 residues. Trimming took 4 bases from V and 7 from J, leaving 10 bases between them. CDR3 in DNA: TGTGCCAGCTCACTCGACAGAACTGGCTACACCTTC. It codes for CASSLDRTGYTF.

The V and J genes are TRBV11-3 and TRBJ1-1, with D possibly TRBD1 on 6 matching bases. Germline-derived CDR1 and CDR2 are SGHNT and YENEEA. The CDR3 runs 13 residues. V lost 5 bases and J lost 1, with 8 bases in between. The CDR3 loop is CASSGRGNTEAFF. The CDR3, as DNA: TGTGCCAGCAGCGGCAGGGGGAACACTGAAGCTTTCTTT. The entire variable domain, with the rest obtained from reference TRBV11-3 and TRBJ1-1, is as follows: EAGVVQSPRYKIIEKKQPVAFWCNPISGHNTLYWYLQNLGQGPELLIRYENEEAVDDSQLPKDRFSAERLKGVDSTLKIQPAELGDSAVYLCASSGRGNTEAFFGQGTRLTVV.

V gene TRBV2 combines with J gene TRBJ2-7; tentatively, D is TRBD1 (5 bases). The V gene's germline CDR1 is SNHLY and CDR2 FYNNEI. Trimming took 4 bases from V and 0 from J, leaving 10 bases between them. The CDR3 consists of 14 residues. The CDR3, as DNA: TGTGCCAGCAGTGGACAGACCGGCTCCTACGAGCAGTACTTC. Translated: CASSGQTGSYEQYF. Variable domain in full (rest from reference TRBV2 and TRBJ2-7): EPEVTQTPSHQVTQMGQEVILRCVPISNHLYFYWYRQILGQKVEFLVSFYNNEISEKSEIFDDQFSVERPDGSNFTLKIRSTKLEDSAMYFCASSGQTGSYEQYFGPGTRLTVT.

J is TRBJ2-3 and V is TRBV24-1; D is uncertain. The CDR3 is 14 amino acids. Trimming pared 0 bases from V and 7 bases from J, leaving 10 bases between. Germline CDR1 reads KGHDR; CDR2 reads SFDVKD. CDR3 region: CATSDLSSSNTQYF. In nucleotides, the CDR3 is TGTGCCACCAGTGATTTGTCTAGTTCCAATACGCAGTATTTT.

The J gene is TRBJ1-2, the V gene TRBV6-5; the D gene is possibly TRBD1 (6 bases). Germline V gene data show CDR1 as MNHEY and CDR2 as SVGAGI. This CDR3 region has 15 residues. V dropped 6 bases and J dropped 2 bases, with 16 bases sitting between them. CDR3: CASSLGAGWNYGYTF. The CDR3, as DNA: TGTGCCAGCAGCCTGGGGGCAGGCTGGAACTATGGCTACACCTTC.

The chain carries TRBV6-6 and TRBJ2-1; tentatively, D is TRBD1 (5 bases). CDR3 length: 12 amino acids. Trimming stripped 7 bases from V and 10 bases from J, with 14 bases between. Germline CDR1 MNHNY, CDR2 SVGAGI (reference sequence). The CDR3 reads CASKAQGSEQFF. The CDR3 coding sequence is TGTGCCAGCAAAGCGCAGGGTTCGGAGCAGTTCTTC.

This CDR3 reads CASSSDSRGTEAFF. The DNA of the CDR3 is TGTGCCAGCAGCTCGGACTCCCGGGGGACTGAAGCTTTCTTT. The rearrangement joins TRBV11-3 to TRBJ1-1, with TRBD1 as a possible D gene (5 bases). This CDR3 is built from 14 residues. Trimming removed 4 bases from V and 5 bases from J, with 14 bases in between. Per the germline V gene, CDR1 is SGHNT and CDR2 is YENEEA.

J is TRBJ2-1 and V is TRBV7-2, with 10 bases identical to TRBD2. J gave up 4 bases and V 9 bases, and 6 bases lay outside the gene matches. This CDR3 is 14 amino acids long. Looked up from germline, CDR1 is SGHTA and CDR2 is FQGNSA. The chain's CDR3 is CASKSGGGYNEQFF. In DNA, the CDR3 is TGTGCCAGTAAGAGCGGGGGGGGATACAATGAGCAGTTCTTC.

The rearrangement uses TRBV5-1 and TRBJ2-5, with D unresolved. Trimming shortened V by 2 bases and J by 4 bases, and 9 bases separated the two germline ends. Germline CDR1 and CDR2: SGHRS and YFSETQ. The CDR3 contains 13 residues. The CDR3: CASSFEPGETQYF. Written as DNA, the CDR3 is TGCGCCAGCAGCTTCGAGCCGGGAGAGACCCAGTACTTC.

The chain carries TRBV18 and TRBJ1-1, with 8 bases that match TRBD1. The V and J ends lost 3 bases and 1 base, in that order; junction bases with no gene match: 4. There are 15 residues in the CDR3. Looked up from germline, CDR1 is KGHSH and CDR2 is LQKENI. This chain's CDR3 is CASSPTGARNTEAFF. For the CDR3, the DNA is TGTGCCAGCTCACCGACAGGGGCTCGGAACACTGAAGCTTTCTTT.

This chain links TRBV7-2 with TRBJ1-2; TRBD1 matches at 7 bases. Germline loops: CDR1 SGHTA, CDR2 FQGNSA. Trimming removed 5 bases from V and 4 bases from J; junction bases left unmatched: 10. The CDR3 runs to 15 residues. CDR3 DNA sequence: TGTGCCAGCAGCCCAACAGGGGCACTGCTCTATGGCTACACCTTC. Residues: CASSPTGALLYGYTF.

The J gene is TRBJ1-1, the V gene TRBV5-1; tentatively, D is TRBD1 (5 bases). V was cut by 1 base and J by 4 bases, with 20 bases left in between. The CDR3 has 17 amino acids. Germline V gene lookup returns CDR1 SGHRS and CDR2 YFSETQ. In DNA, the CDR3 is TGCGCCAGCAGCTTGAGAGGGACGGGAGGGCAGGTCACTGAAGCTTTCTTT. This codes for CASSLRGTGGQVTEAFF.

This rearrangement joins TRBV5-6 to TRBJ1-2; TRBD1 matches at 7 bases. V lost 0 bases to trimming and J lost 8 bases; unmatched junction nucleotides: 4. The CDR3 totals 13 residues. CDR1 is SGHDT and CDR2 is YYEEEE in the germline V gene. The CDR3 loop is CASSLAGGIGYTF. DNA of the CDR3: TGTGCCAGCAGCTTGGCAGGGGGAATCGGCTACACCTTC.

The V call is TRBV27, the J call TRBJ2-6; TRBD1 matches at 9 bases. The CDR3 sequence is 17 residues long. Per germline, CDR1 MNHEY and CDR2 SMNVEV (reference sequence). V dropped 2 bases and J dropped 0; count of bases not matched to a gene: 2. CDR3 loop: CASSLDRGDSGANVLTF. The CDR3 nucleotides read TGTGCCAGCAGTTTAGACAGGGGGGACTCTGGGGCCAACGTCCTGACTTTC.

The genes are TRBV7-6 and TRBJ1-2, with TRBD1 matching over 7 bases. Trimming at V came to 3 bases and at J to 5 bases, leaving 9 bases not matched to a gene. The CDR3 length is 15 residues. Germline assignment: CDR1 SGHVS and CDR2 FNYEAQ. The CDR3 loop reads CASSLGQNVLYGYTF. In nucleotides, the CDR3 is TGTGCCAGCAGCTTGGGACAGAACGTTTTATATGGCTACACCTTC.

The CDR3 is CASSLQGTGDEKLFF. CDR3 sequence (DNA): TGCGCCAGCAGCTTGCAAGGGACAGGGGATGAAAAACTGTTTTTT. This chain connects TRBV5-1 to TRBJ1-4; 10 bases match TRBD1. CDR3 length: 15 residues. V shed 1 base, J shed 6 bases, and the junction held 3 bases outside the gene matches. Germline V CDR1 and CDR2: SGHRS, YFSETQ.

V and J are TRBV7-2 and TRBJ2-1, with 7 bases fitting TRBD2. The germline V gene encodes CDR1 SGHTA and CDR2 FQGNSA. This CDR3 comprises 16 residues. V shed 2 bases, J shed 8 bases, and the junction held 12 bases outside the gene matches. The CDR3 sequence: CASSLTWPRRGDEQFF. The CDR3 nucleotides are TGTGCCAGCAGCTTAACGTGGCCCCGACGGGGGGATGAGCAGTTCTTC.

V is TRBV6-6 and J is TRBJ2-3; 8 bases match TRBD1. Germline CDR1 reads MNHNY; CDR2 reads SVGAGI (reference sequence). This CDR3 is built from 15 residues. Trimming cost V 7 bases and J 4 bases; bases outside gene matches: 10. The CDR3 loop reads CASTRRGQVSDTQYF. CDR3 DNA sequence: TGTGCCAGCACCCGTAGGGGACAGGTCTCAGATACGCAGTATTTT.

The chain employs TRBV7-9 and TRBJ1-6; D is perhaps TRBD1 (5 bases). Germline V gene data show CDR1 as SEHNR and CDR2 as FQNEAQ (reference sequence). V gave up 5 bases and J gave up 7 bases, with 21 bases separating them. The CDR3 is 17 residues long. This chain's CDR3 is CASSIRTRGLRNSPLHF. DNA of the CDR3: TGTGCCAGCAGCATTAGGACCCGGGGGTTGAGGAATTCACCCCTCCACTTT.

This clone was seen only once. The chain joins TRBV2 to TRBJ1-4; 8 nucleotides agree with TRBD1. The V gene's germline CDR1 is SNHLY and CDR2 FYNNEI. V was clipped by 6 bases and J by 7 bases; unmatched bases: 10. CDR3 length: 15 residues. The CDR3 protein is CASRIQGASGEKLFF. The CDR3 DNA follows: TGTGCCAGCAGAATCCAGGGGGCCTCGGGTGAAAAACTGTTTTTT.

The CDR3 loop reads CASSSNAAPNEKLFF. In DNA, the CDR3 is TGTGCCAGCAGCTCGAACGCGGCCCCTAATGAAAAACTGTTTTTT. J is TRBJ1-4 and V is TRBV5-6; D is unresolved. Germline V gives CDR1 SGHDT, CDR2 YYEEEE. The V end lost 3 bases, the J end lost 3 bases, and 12 bases lay between the germline ends. The CDR3 has 15 amino acids.

This clone has a single count. The chain combines TRBV3-1 (or the pseudogene TRBV3-2) with TRBJ1-2; the match to TRBD1 covers 7 bases. This CDR3 comprises 13 residues. Germline CDR1 reads LGHDT; CDR2 reads YNNKEL (reference sequence). Trimming removed 4 bases from V and 8 bases from J; junction bases left unmatched: 7. CDR3 sequence: CASSLLDRVGYTF. DNA for the CDR3: TGTGCCAGCAGCCTGCTAGACAGGGTCGGCTACACCTTC.

The count of this clone is one. The gene calls are TRBV28 and TRBJ1-4, with a possible D match to TRBD1 (5 bases). The CDR3 runs 17 residues. Trimming took 4 bases from V and 0 from J, leaving 15 bases between them. CDR1 and CDR2 from the germline V gene are MDHEN and SYDVKM. The chain's CDR3 is CASSSMGRGSTNEKLFF. CDR3 in DNA: TGTGCCAGCAGTTCGATGGGTAGGGGTTCAACTAATGAAAAACTGTTTTTT.

The chain has TRBV2 and TRBJ1-5; possible D gene TRBD1, 5 bases. The CDR3 is made up of 15 amino acids. In germline, CDR1 is SNHLY, CDR2 FYNNEI. V lost 6 bases and J 0 bases, leaving 12 bases between the germline ends. The CDR3 DNA follows: TGTGCCAGCAGGGAACGGACATCTAGCAATCAGCCCCAGCATTTT. This encodes CASRERTSSNQPQHF. Looking up the rest from reference TRBV2 and TRBJ1-5 gives the full variable domain: EPEVTQTPSHQVTQMGQEVILRCVPISNHLYFYWYRQILGQKVEFLVSFYNNEISEKSEIFDDQFSVERPDGSNFTLKIRSTKLEDSAMYFCASRERTSSNQPQHFGDGTRLSIL.

This chain connects TRBV20-1 to TRBJ1-2; no definite D call. The V end lost 2 bases, the J end lost 9 bases, and 10 bases lay between the germline ends. The CDR3 runs 11 residues. CDR1 DFQATT and CDR2 SNEGSKA come from the germline V gene (reference sequence). The CDR3, as DNA: TGCAGTGCTAGATATGCGGGCAGCTACACCTTC. It specifies CSARYAGSYTF.

The chain couples TRBV28 to TRBJ2-7; D is uncertain. Germline assignment: CDR1 MDHEN and CDR2 SYDVKM. V was cut by 3 bases and J by 1 base, with 7 bases left in between. The CDR3 totals 13 residues. CDR3 region: CASSLGESYEQYF. The CDR3 region has the DNA TGTGCCAGCAGTTTGGGCGAATCCTACGAGCAGTACTTC.